The 2 T cell receptor beta chains below were found in one sample sequenced in a study of CD8+CD57+ T cells in acquired aplastic anemia. Genomic DNA, the template, was used for profiling of the TCR beta VDJ and CDR3. TCRdb reprocessed the reads with MiXCR, giving one entry per CDR3 protein. This sample has 400,000 to 450,000 distinct CDR3 sequences, with around 68% found just once. Sequenced sample: sorted CD4+, CD8+, or CD8+CD57+ T cells (not recorded which) from PBMCs. The receptors originated from a human donor in good health, serving as a control.

To note about this clonotype: Here the CDR3 omits its conserved ending phenylalanine or tryptophan, so a read error is the likely source. It is unclear where the CDR3 begins or ends on the DNA, so no DNA is shown, and the CDR3 is as TCRdb lists it. The chain links TRBV9 to TRBJ1-5. Germline assignment: CDR1 SGDLS and CDR2 YYNGEE. The CDR3 extends over 13 residues, inclusive of both ends. This CDR3 reads CASSARPSGAAQV.

This chain links TRBV19 with TRBJ2-1; TRBD2 matches 7 bases. Per the germline V gene, CDR1 is LNHDA and CDR2 is SQIVND (reference sequence). The CDR3 contains 15 residues. Trimming cost V 3 bases and J 9 bases; bases outside gene matches: 11. CDR3 loop: CASSIRRGGGGEQFF. In nucleotides, the CDR3 is TGTGCCAGTAGTATTAGGAGGGGAGGCGGGGGTGAGCAGTTCTTC.